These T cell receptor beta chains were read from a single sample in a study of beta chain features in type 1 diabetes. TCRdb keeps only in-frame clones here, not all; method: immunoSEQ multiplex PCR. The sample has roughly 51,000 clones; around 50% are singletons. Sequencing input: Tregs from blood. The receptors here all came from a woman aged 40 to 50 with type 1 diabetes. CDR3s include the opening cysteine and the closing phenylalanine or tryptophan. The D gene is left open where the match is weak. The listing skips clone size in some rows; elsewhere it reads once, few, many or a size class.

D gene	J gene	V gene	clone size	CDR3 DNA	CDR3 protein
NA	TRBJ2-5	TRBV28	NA	TGTGCCAGCAGTTCGCCCGGGATAGGCGTGGAGACCCAGTACTTC	CASSSPGIGVETQYF
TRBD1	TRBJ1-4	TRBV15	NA	TGTGCCACCAGCCGACAGGGAAGAGATGAAAAACTGTTTTTT	CATSRQGRDEKLFF
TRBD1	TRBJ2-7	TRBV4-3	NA	TGCGCCAGCAGCCTCGGACAGGGCTCCTACGAGCAGTACTTC	CASSLGQGSYEQYF
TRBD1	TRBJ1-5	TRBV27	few	TGTGCCAGCAGTAGGGGACAGGACAATCAGCCCCAGCATTTT	CASSRGQDNQPQHF
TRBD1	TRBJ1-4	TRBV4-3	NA	TGCGCCAGCAGCCAAGGGTCCAGGGGGCGCGGTATTGGTGAAAAACTGTTTTTT	CASSQGSRGRGIGEKLFF
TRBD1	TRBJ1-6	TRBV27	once	TGTGCCAGCAGTTTGTACAGGGGGCGGGATTCACCCCTCCACTTT	CASSLYRGRDSPLHF
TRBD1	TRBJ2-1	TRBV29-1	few	TGCAGCGTAACCCCAGACAGGGGGCTTAACAATGAGCAGTTCTTC	CSVTPDRGLNNEQFF
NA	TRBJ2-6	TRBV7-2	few	TGTGCCAGCAGCTTAGCGCAGGGTGCAGGGGCCAACGTCCTGACTTTC	CASSLAQGAGANVLTF
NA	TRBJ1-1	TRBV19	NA	TGTGCCAGTTCGCAGGGTGGTGACACTGAAGCTTTCTTT	CASSQGGDTEAFF
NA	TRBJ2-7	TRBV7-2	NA	TGTGCCAGCAGCTTAGTAGGAGACAGATTCTACGAGCAGTACTTC	CASSLVGDRFYEQYF
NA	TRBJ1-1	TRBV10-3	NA	TGTGCCATCAGTGAGGTAACGGGATCTGAAGCTTTCTTT	CAISEVTGSEAFF
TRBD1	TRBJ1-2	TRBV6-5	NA	TGTGCCAGCAGTAAGGGGGCTGGGGGCTACACCTTC	CASSKGAGGYTF
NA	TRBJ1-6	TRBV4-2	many	TGTGCCAGCAGCTCTTGGTCTGGAGGCTCACCCCTCCACTTT	CASSSWSGGSPLHF
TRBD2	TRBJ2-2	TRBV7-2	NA	TGTGCCAGCAGCTTGGTGGGACTAGCGGGAGAGAAGACCGGGGAGCTGTTTTTT	CASSLVGLAGEKTGELFF
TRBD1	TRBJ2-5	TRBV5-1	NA	TGCGCCAGTGCCCGGGACAGCGAGACCCAGTACTTC	CASARDSETQYF
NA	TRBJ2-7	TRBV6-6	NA	TGTGCCAGCAGTTCGGACTTCTCCTACGAGCAGTACTTC	CASSSDFSYEQYF
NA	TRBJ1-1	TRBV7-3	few	TGTGCCAGCAGCTTAAACGGGGGGCTAGGGAGGTACACTGAAGCTTTCTTT	CASSLNGGLGRYTEAFF
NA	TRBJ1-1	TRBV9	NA	TGTGCCAGCAGCGTACAGCGGAACACTGAAGCTTTCTTT	CASSVQRNTEAFF
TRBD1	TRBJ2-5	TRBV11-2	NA	TGTGCCAGCAGCTTATATGGGACAGGGCGGACCCAGTACTTC	CASSLYGTGRTQYF
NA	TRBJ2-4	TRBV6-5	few	TGTGCCAGCAGTAACGGACAGAAAAACATTCAGTACTTC	CASSNGQKNIQYF